Only a few counts were recorded for the clone carrying this T cell receptor beta chain. Its antigen is still unknown. This sample was included in a study of cytomegalovirus exposure and HLA in healthy donors. Findings and limits, study-wide: The Asian-associated ancestry cluster reportedly had fewer N-insertions than the roughly 670-donor mean in a later analysis.

The PCR used 60 Vbeta and 13 Jbeta primers. Sequencing used immunoSEQ multiplex PCR; TCRdb keeps in-frame clones, though not all of them. The data contain 200,000 to 300,000 clones, 84% of them singletons. These donors, healthy bone marrow donors, were studied. Sequencing input: PBMCs. The clonotype originates from a woman in her thirties or forties in good health and CMV-seropositive.

The CDR3 nucleotides read TGCGCCAGCAGCCAAGAAGCGGGAGGGCTGGGGACCCAGTACTTC. Translating it yields CASSQEAGGLGTQYF. The chain carries TRBV4-3 and TRBJ2-5; TRBD2 matches 10 bases. Trimming removed 0 bases from V and 7 bases from J; junction bases left unmatched: 5. Germline V gene lookup returns CDR1 LGHNA and CDR2 YSLEER. The CDR3 totals 15 residues.